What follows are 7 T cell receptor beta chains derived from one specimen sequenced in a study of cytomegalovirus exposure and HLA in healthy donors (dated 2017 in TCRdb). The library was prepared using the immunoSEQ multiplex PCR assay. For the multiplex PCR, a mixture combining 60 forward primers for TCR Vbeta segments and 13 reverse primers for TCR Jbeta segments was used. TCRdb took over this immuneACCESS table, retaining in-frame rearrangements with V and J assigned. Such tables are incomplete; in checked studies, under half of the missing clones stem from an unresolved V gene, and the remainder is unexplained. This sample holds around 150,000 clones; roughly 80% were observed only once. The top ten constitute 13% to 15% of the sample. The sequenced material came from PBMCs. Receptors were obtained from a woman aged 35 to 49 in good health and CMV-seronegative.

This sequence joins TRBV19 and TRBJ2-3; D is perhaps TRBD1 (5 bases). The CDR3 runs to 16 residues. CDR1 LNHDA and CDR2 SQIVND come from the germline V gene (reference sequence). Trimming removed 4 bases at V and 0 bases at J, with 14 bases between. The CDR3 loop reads CASSSRRGPSTDTQYF. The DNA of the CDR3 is TGTGCCAGTAGTAGCCGAAGGGGTCCTAGCACAGATACGCAGTATTTT.

Written as DNA, the CDR3 is TGTGCCAGCAGTGAGTTACAGGGGCCCTACGAGCAGTACTTC. Translating it yields CASSELQGPYEQYF. The chain is built from TRBV6-1 and TRBJ2-7, with 7 bases fitting TRBD1. The germline CDR1 and CDR2 sequences are MNHNS and SASEGT. The CDR3 covers 14 residues. With V trimmed by 3 bases and J by 2 bases, 4 bases remained unmatched.

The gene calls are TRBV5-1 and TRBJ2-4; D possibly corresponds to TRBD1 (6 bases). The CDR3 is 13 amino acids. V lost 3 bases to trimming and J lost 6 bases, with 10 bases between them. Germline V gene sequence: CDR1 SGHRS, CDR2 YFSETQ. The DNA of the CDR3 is TGCGCCAGCAGCTGGGACACGGGAAACATTCAGTACTTC. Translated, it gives CASSWDTGNIQYF. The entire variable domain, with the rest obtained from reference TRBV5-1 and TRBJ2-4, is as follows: KAGVTQTPRYLIKTRGQQVTLSCSPISGHRSVSWYQQTPGQGLQFLFEYFSETQRNKGNFPGRFSGRQFSNSRSEMNVSTLELGDSALYLCASSWDTGNIQYFGAGTRLSVL.

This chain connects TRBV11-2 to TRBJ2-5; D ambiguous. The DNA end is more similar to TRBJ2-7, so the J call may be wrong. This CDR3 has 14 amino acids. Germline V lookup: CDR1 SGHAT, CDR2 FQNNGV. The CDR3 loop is CASSLGPEAYEQYF. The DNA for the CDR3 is TGTGCCAGCAGCTTAGGTCCAGAGGCCTACGAGCAGTACTTC.

In DNA form, the CDR3 reads TGTGCCAGCAGCTTAAACAGGGAGACTGAAGCTTTCTTT. The encoded protein is CASSLNRETEAFF. The rearrangement links TRBV7-2 to TRBJ1-1, with D possibly being TRBD1 (6 bases). Germline-derived CDR1 and CDR2 are SGHTA and FQGNSA. The CDR3 consists of 13 residues. Trimming took off 2 bases at V and 5 bases at J, with 9 bases between the two ends.

CDR3: CAWSVLGGHQPQHF. For the CDR3, the DNA is TGTGCCTGGAGTGTATTAGGAGGGCATCAGCCCCAGCATTTT. The rearrangement uses TRBV30 and TRBJ1-5; D not certain. Germline CDR1 is GTSNPN and CDR2 is SVGIG (reference sequence). CDR3 length: 14 amino acids. V was trimmed by 0 bases and J by 5 bases, leaving 11 bases between them.

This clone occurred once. CDR3 in amino acids: CASSPDSAGGKLFF. For the CDR3, the DNA is TGTGCCAGCAGCCCGGATAGTGCCGGGGGAAAACTGTTTTTT. The chain links TRBV7-2 to TRBJ1-4; tentative D call: TRBD1 (5 bases). This CDR3 is built from 14 residues. Trimming took 5 bases from V and 10 from J, leaving 17 bases between them. From germline, CDR1 is SGHTA and CDR2 FQGNSA.